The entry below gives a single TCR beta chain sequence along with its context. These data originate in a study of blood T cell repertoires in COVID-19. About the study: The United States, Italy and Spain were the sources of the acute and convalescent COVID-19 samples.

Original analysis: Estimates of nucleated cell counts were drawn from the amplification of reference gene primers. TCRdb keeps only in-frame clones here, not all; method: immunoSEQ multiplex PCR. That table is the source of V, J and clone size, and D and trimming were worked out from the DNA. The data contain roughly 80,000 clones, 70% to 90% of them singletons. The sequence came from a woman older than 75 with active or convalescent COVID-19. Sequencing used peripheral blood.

CDR3 bases: TGTGCCATCAGTGACGGTAGGGCTAGCGGGGATGATGAGCAGTTCTTC. It codes for CAISDGRASGDDEQFF. This chain joins TRBV10-3 and TRBJ2-1, with 9 bases aligning to TRBD2. This CDR3 region has 16 residues. Germline V gene lookup returns CDR1 ENHRY and CDR2 SYGVKD. V gave up 3 bases and J gave up 8 bases; unmatched junction bases: 11.